Described below is a single T cell receptor (beta chain) sequence and its context. The antigen is undetermined. From RNA transcripts, TCR beta CDR3 regions were amplified. HTBI primers were the set used in a first-round RT-PCR of the TCR CDR3. Using its own MiXCR run on the multiplex PCR reads, TCRdb lists one record per CDR3 protein. Among 340,000 or so distinct CDR3 sequences, approximately 15% were seen once, and the ten largest hold around 34%. Germline V gene sequence: CDR1 SGHTA, CDR2 FQGNSA. The V gene lost 1 base and the J gene lost 7 bases, with 16 bases spanning the gap. This CDR3 is built from 16 residues. This sample is drawn from a study of T cells in Graves' hyperthyroidism and ophthalmopathy. Study background: Initial diagnosis, before any treatment, was when peripheral blood was collected. Study outcomes and limitations: The model identified upcoming ophthalmopathy a median approximately 6.5 months ahead of onset. A model built on 13 V-J features separated ophthalmopathy from stable hyperthyroidism.

Exclusion of a patient resulted from uncontrolled infection, other autoimmune disease, pregnancy or lactation. Sample: blood. The rearrangement links TRBV7-2 to TRBJ2-2; maybe TRBD1 (6 bases). This sequence originates from a man younger than 40 with Graves' hyperthyroidism. The CDR3 is CASSLDRDSFGGELFF. The CDR3 DNA reads as TGTGCCAGCAGCTTAGACAGGGATAGCTTTGGCGGGGAGCTGTTTTTT.